This TCR beta chain was sequenced in a study of cytomegalovirus exposure and HLA in healthy donors. Study overall: Later, an analysis reported that the roughly 120 validation repertoires had used the same platform as the 500 to 800 first-cohort repertoires. Whole-study findings and limits: Reports showed the classifier diagnosing cytomegalovirus status with high specificity and sensitivity.

Separation from the 666-subject first cohort characterized the 120-subject validation cohort, to which the donors belonged. To note about this clone: Its antigen is unknown.

This CDR3 region has 16 residues. The V segment lost 0 bases and the J segment 5 bases; nucleotides outside the gene matches: 8. Germline V gene data show CDR1 as SGHAT and CDR2 as FQNNGV. Repertoires were generated with immunoSEQ multiplex PCR, while TCRdb's copy carries only in-frame clones and drops some. The sample shows 52,000 or so clones, about 88% of them seen only once. The specimen was PBMCs. The origin of this receptor is a young woman in good health and CMV-seronegative. This chain uses TRBV11-2 with TRBJ2-5; 8 bases map to TRBD1. In DNA form, the CDR3 reads TGTGCCAGCAGCTTAGACTGGGCAGGGGGCATGGAGACCCAGTACTTC. It yields the protein CASSLDWAGGMETQYF.